This TCR beta chain was sequenced for a study of T cell responses to AZD1222 COVID-19 vaccine. Study context: The study pooled second doses at about 4 or about 12 weeks.

Study results and caveats: Mostly white British, mostly female donors; authors suggested clonal diversity may be underestimated. Targeting of unmutated variant regions was reportedly seen in nearly half of spike-specific TCRs.

A word on this clone: Its specificity is not known.

TCRdb's table, derived via immunoSEQ multiplex PCR, lists solely in-frame clones and lacks some. Of under 150,000 clones listed, 85% to 95% are singletons. V was cut by 6 bases and J by 4 bases, with 4 bases left in between. Germline V gives CDR1 SNHLY, CDR2 FYNNEI. The CDR3 contains 10 residues. The sample was peripheral blood, taken on day 0 of AZD1222 vaccination. The sequence was obtained from an adult in good health. V is TRBV2 and J is TRBJ2-7; D gene uncertain. CDR3 nucleotides: TGTGCCAGCAGGGTTTACGAGCAGTACTTC. Its protein product is CASRVYEQYF.